This T cell receptor beta chain was obtained from a study of blood T cell repertoires in COVID-19. For the study at large: COVID-19 samples collected from the United States, Italy and Spain covered acute and convalescent phases.

The germline CDR1 and CDR2 sequences are LNHDA and SQIVND (reference sequence). There are 15 residues in the CDR3. Trimming took 7 bases from V and 2 from J, leaving 18 bases between them. The data were produced by immunoSEQ multiplex PCR, yet TCRdb's version contains in-frame clones alone and is incomplete. Among under 200,000 clones listed, over 75% were seen once. The genes are TRBV19 and TRBJ2-7; possibly TRBD2 for D (7 bases). The sequence came from a man in his fifties or sixties who had recovered from COVID-19. The sequencing sample was made of PBMCs or T cells enriched from blood (not recorded which). The CDR3 DNA reads TGTGCCAGTAAAGATGGGGGGGCTAATCCCTACGAGCAGTACTTC. Encoded protein: CASKDGGANPYEQYF.